The sequence of this TCR beta chain was determined in a study of blood T cell repertoires in COVID-19. On the study more broadly: The United States, Italy and Spain supplied acute and convalescent COVID-19 samples. T cells, B-cell-depleted T cells, or PBMCs provided the cDNA or gDNA that served as material.

Trimming stripped 3 bases from V and 5 bases from J, with 19 bases between. The germline V gene encodes CDR1 SGHNT and CDR2 YENEEA. The CDR3 is 17 residues long. Under the authors' procedure: Amplification of reference gene primers was used by the study to estimate nucleated cell counts. Some clones are missing from TCRdb's copy, which holds only in-frame ones; the method was immunoSEQ multiplex PCR. From that table come the V and J calls and clone size; the DNA was used to work out D and trimming. This sample yields tens of thousands of clones, of which roughly 87% are seen a single time; around 7% belongs to the top ten.

Sequenced material: peripheral blood. This TCR derives from a human donor in a cohort sampled during active COVID-19. The genes are TRBV11-3 and TRBJ2-2; D perhaps matches TRBD1 (7 bases). The chain's CDR3 is CASSFRQGPGGTGELFF. Written as DNA, the CDR3 is TGTGCCAGCAGCTTCCGACAGGGCCCCGGGGGAACCGGGGAGCTGTTTTTT.